The 16 T cell receptor beta chains below were found in one sample sequenced in a study of CD8 T cells in ankylosing spondylitis. General observations from the study: A TCR beta motif of 7 or 8 highly homologous variants appeared characteristic of ankylosing spondylitis blood.

What these receptors recognize is not known. TCRdb recomputed calls from the 5' RACE reads with MiXCR, one row per CDR3 protein. Of a few hundred thousand distinct CDR3 sequences in the sample, around 16% are singletons; the top ten hold more than 40%. Material for sequencing was blood, either unsorted or a sorted T cell fraction (not recorded which). Receptors originate from a male donor with ankylosing spondylitis.

The chain uses TRBV27 and TRBJ2-7, with D tentatively TRBD1 (5 bases). Germline V CDR1 and CDR2: MNHEY, SMNVEV (reference sequence). V was shortened by 6 bases and J by 0 bases, with 12 bases between the two germline ends. This CDR3 region has 14 residues. The CDR3 loop reads CASRPGISSYEQYF. The DNA of the CDR3 is TGTGCCAGCAGGCCAGGGATAAGCTCCTACGAGCAGTACTTC.

The V and J genes are TRBV4-3 and TRBJ2-7; 8 nucleotides match TRBD2. The trim removed 3 bases at V and 2 bases at J, leaving 6 bases unmatched. Per germline, CDR1 LGHNA and CDR2 YSLEER. The CDR3 covers 15 residues. This chain's CDR3 is CASSQQRERPYEQYF. CDR3 DNA sequence: TGCGCCAGCAGCCAGCAGCGGGAGCGGCCCTACGAGCAGTACTTC.

This clonotype was observed a few times. The V gene is TRBV20-1, the J gene TRBJ2-7; maybe TRBD2 (6 bases). CDR3 length: 17 amino acids. The ends were cut back, 0 bases at V and 0 bases at J, with 18 bases in the middle. CDR1 and CDR2 from the germline V gene are DFQATT and SNEGSKA (reference sequence). DNA of the CDR3: TGCAGTGCTAGAGATGGGGGGATTAGCGATAGCTCCTACGAGCAGTACTTC. Residues: CSARDGGISDSSYEQYF.

This clonotype was seen ten or more times. The V gene is TRBV27, the J gene TRBJ2-7; tentative D call: TRBD1 (6 bases). Germline V gene lookup returns CDR1 MNHEY and CDR2 SMNVEV (reference sequence). The V gene lost 2 bases and the J gene lost 0 bases, with 8 bases spanning the gap. The CDR3 has 14 residues. The CDR3 sequence: CASSLGGLSYEQYF. The CDR3 DNA reads TGTGCCAGCAGTTTAGGGGGCCTCTCCTACGAGCAGTACTTC.

The chain carries TRBV4-1 and TRBJ1-2; D remains ambiguous. The CDR3 runs 15 residues. The V gene lost 0 bases and the J gene lost 4 bases, with 12 bases spanning the gap. Per germline, CDR1 MGHRA and CDR2 YSYEKL. This CDR3 reads CASSQDSGRPYGYTF. As DNA, the CDR3 is TGCGCCAGCAGCCAAGATAGTGGGCGTCCCTATGGCTACACCTTC.

There are a few counts of this clonotype. The chain combines TRBV5-1 with TRBJ2-5; perhaps TRBD2 as D (5 bases). V dropped 0 bases and J dropped 0 bases, with 12 bases sitting between them. The germline gives CDR1 SGHRS, CDR2 YFSETQ. This CDR3 is 16 amino acids long. CDR3 DNA sequence: TGCGCCAGCAGCTTGGGACGGGGAAGCCACCAAGAGACCCAGTACTTC. This sequence encodes CASSLGRGSHQETQYF.

V usage is TRBV20-1 and J usage is TRBJ2-1; TRBD2 agrees at 12 bases. Germline V gene sequence: CDR1 DFQATT, CDR2 SNEGSKA (reference sequence). CDR3 length: 16 residues. V dropped 3 bases and J dropped 4; count of bases not matched to a gene: 7. CDR3 bases: TGCAGTGCTAGTGCGCTAGCGGGAGGGGAATACAATGAGCAGTTCTTC. This codes for CSASALAGGEYNEQFF.

The table lists this clonotype with many counts. This chain connects TRBV5-1 to TRBJ2-7; D remains ambiguous. The CDR3 length is 13 residues. Trimming took 3 bases from V and 0 from J, leaving 7 bases between them. Germline V gene lookup returns CDR1 SGHRS and CDR2 YFSETQ. DNA of the CDR3: TGCGCCAGCAGCTCGAAGTACTCCTACGAGCAGTACTTC. Encoded protein: CASSSKYSYEQYF. Using reference TRBV5-1 and TRBJ2-7 for the parts outside the CDR3, the full variable domain is KAGVTQTPRYLIKTRGQQVTLSCSPISGHRSVSWYQQTPGQGLQFLFEYFSETQRNKGNFPGRFSGRQFSNSRSEMNVSTLELGDSALYLCASSSKYSYEQYFGPGTRLTVT.

The chain employs TRBV27 and TRBJ2-1, with 14 positions matching TRBD2. The CDR3 covers 17 residues. Germline lookup yields CDR1 MNHEY and CDR2 SMNVEV (reference sequence). V lost 1 base, J lost 4 bases, and 3 bases stayed unmatched. The CDR3 nucleotides read TGTGCCAGCAGTTTATGGGGACTAGCGGGAGCTTACAATGAGCAGTTCTTC. It specifies CASSLWGLAGAYNEQFF.

This clonotype has more than one count but fewer than ten. The chain carries TRBV29-1 and TRBJ2-5; tentatively, D is TRBD1 (5 bases). Trimming left V 0 bases short and J 2 bases short, with 16 bases between. Germline lookup yields CDR1 SQVTM and CDR2 ANQGSEA. The CDR3 contains 16 residues. In DNA form, the CDR3 reads TGCAGCGTTGAAGACCCGGACACGAAAGATCAAGAGACCCAGTACTTC. This sequence encodes CSVEDPDTKDQETQYF. Full variable domain (missing parts from reference TRBV29-1 and TRBJ2-5): SAVISQKPSRDICQRGTSLTIQCQVDSQVTMMFWYRQQPGQSLTLIATANQGSEATYESGFVIDKFPISRPNLTFSTLTVSNMSPEDSSIYLCSVEDPDTKDQETQYFGPGTRLLVL.

This chain joins TRBV20-1 and TRBJ1-1; 8 nucleotides line up with TRBD1. J gave up 2 bases and V 6 bases, and 11 bases lay outside the gene matches. The CDR3 is made up of 15 amino acids. The germline gives CDR1 DFQATT, CDR2 SNEGSKA (reference sequence). The CDR3 DNA reads as TGCAGTGCCAAAGACAGGGGCGAGGGAAACACTGAAGCTTTCTTT. Protein sequence: CSAKDRGEGNTEAFF.

In this sample, this clonotype turned up a few times. The chain joins TRBV4-3 to TRBJ2-5, with D tentatively TRBD1 (5 bases). V shed 0 bases and J shed 7 bases, with 12 bases lying between them. This CDR3 comprises 14 residues. Germline V gives CDR1 LGHNA, CDR2 YSLEER. The CDR3, as DNA: TGCGCCAGCAGCCAAGAACCAGGGTCCGGGACCCAGTACTTC. This sequence encodes CASSQEPGSGTQYF.

This clonotype was picked up a small number of times. The chain joins TRBV27 to TRBJ2-2; 7 bases line up with TRBD1. V was clipped by 5 bases and J by 6 bases; unmatched bases: 9. Germline V CDR1 and CDR2: MNHEY, SMNVEV (reference sequence). This CDR3 comprises 15 residues. DNA for the CDR3: TGTGCCAGCAGTCCCGAGACAGGGCTCCCCGGGGAGCTGTTTTTT. Translated: CASSPETGLPGELFF.

This chain joins TRBV12-3 or TRBV12-4 and TRBJ1-1; a possible D gene is TRBD1 (5 bases). The CDR3 totals 14 residues. The V gene lost 2 bases and the J gene lost 2 bases, with 9 bases spanning the gap. CDR3 coding DNA: TGTGCCAGCAGTTTACAGGGAATAAACACTGAAGCTTTCTTT. It codes for CASSLQGINTEAFF.

The V gene is TRBV7-3, the J gene TRBJ2-5, with 7 bases identical to TRBD1. The V segment lost 0 bases and the J segment 2 bases; nucleotides outside the gene matches: 3. CDR3 size: 15 residues. Germline V gene sequence: CDR1 SGHTA, CDR2 FQGTGA. Here the CDR3 DNA reads TGTGCCAGCAGCTTAACAGTGACAGGGCAAGAGACCCAGTACTTC. Amino acids: CASSLTVTGQETQYF. The whole variable domain, remainder taken from reference TRBV7-3 and TRBJ2-5, is GAGVSQTPSNKVTEKGKYVELRCDPISGHTALYWYRQSLGQGPEFLIYFQGTGAADDSGLPNDRFFAVRPEGSVSTLKIQRTERGDSAVYLCASSLTVTGQETQYFGPGTRLLVL.

The chain employs TRBV29-1 and TRBJ2-2; 10 positions agree with TRBD2. J lost 3 bases, V lost 3 bases, and 4 bases had no gene match. The CDR3 runs 15 residues. Germline CDR1 reads SQVTM; CDR2 reads ANQGSEA. Here the CDR3 reads CSVEERGGDTGELFF. The CDR3 coding sequence is TGCAGCGTTGAGGAGCGGGGGGGCGACACCGGGGAGCTGTTTTTT.